Following are 2 T cell receptor beta chains from one sample sequenced in a study of vaccination effects on CD4 cells after COVID-19. ViraFEST assay sequencing came after antigen-specific CD4+ T cells were expanded with viral peptide pools. Cultured cells yielded isolated CD4+ T cells after 10 to 11 days. Vaccine recipients lacked prior SARS-CoV-2 infection and had negative nucleocapsid antibodies. Clones were read by immunoSEQ multiplex PCR, and TCRdb kept only the in-frame ones, dropping some. The table has roughly 41,000 clones, approximately 68% seen once; the top ten hold 14% to 15%. Antigens for these TCRs are unknown. Sequencing used CD4+ T cells from PBMCs cultured with HCoV-OC43 spike peptides, obtained before COVID-19 vaccination. Subset denoted: HCoV-OC43 spike overlapping peptide pool stimulation. These receptors were obtained from a human donor who received a COVID-19 vaccine.

The chain employs TRBV7-7 and TRBJ2-5, with D perhaps TRBD1 (6 bases). This CDR3 is 15 amino acids long. The germline CDR1 and CDR2 sequences are SSHAT and FNYEAQ (reference sequence). With 7 bases removed from V and 1 base from J, the gap between germline ends came to 16 bases. CDR3 DNA: TGTGCCAGCACAACGGGAAGGACAGCCCAAGAGACCCAGTACTTC. Protein product: CASTTGRTAQETQYF.

The rearrangement uses TRBV7-8 and TRBJ2-7; D may be TRBD2 (7 bases). CDR1 SGHVS and CDR2 FQNEAQ come from the germline V gene. This CDR3 region has 16 residues. Deletions cut 9 bases from V and 4 bases from J, with 25 bases between. The CDR3 here is CASTQGGVGQKYEQYF. The CDR3, as DNA: TGTGCCAGTACCCAAGGGGGGGTGGGACAAAAATACGAGCAGTACTTC.